A selection of T cell receptor beta chains follows, all from one sample in a study of CD8+CD57+ T cells in acquired aplastic anemia. TCRdb itself ran the reads through MiXCR, one entry per CDR3 protein. The data show some 410,000 distinct CDR3 sequences, just under 70% seen once. The sequenced material came from sorted CD4+, CD8+, or CD8+CD57+ T cells (not recorded which) from PBMCs. All receptors come from a human donor in good health, serving as a control. CDR3s include the opening cysteine and the closing phenylalanine or tryptophan. D genes are given only for firm matches. A clone size is listed for some rows: how often the clone was seen (once, few, many), or a class if it is expanded.

d_gene	v_gene	j_gene	abundance	CDR3nt	CDR3aa
.	TRBV7-3	TRBJ1-1	once	TGTGCCAGCAGCCTACCGGGACTAGCGGGGGACACCGTGTTT	CASSLPGLAGDTVF
.	TRBV5-4	TRBJ1-4	.	TGTGCCAGCAGCTTGTCGGTAACTAATGAAAAACTGTTTTTT	CASSLSVTNEKLFF
.	TRBV6-1	TRBJ2-7	many	TGTGCCAGCAGTGGAGAAGCGATTAAGACCTACGAGCAGTACTTC	CASSGEAIKTYEQYF
.	TRBV10-3	TRBJ1-1	.	TGTGCCAGCAGTACCGGACCCACCGCTGAAGCTTTCTTT	CASSTGPTAEAFF
.	TRBV5-8	TRBJ1-1	.	TGTGCCAGCAGTGGAGCCAGTGTAGGCACTGAAGCTTTCTTT	CASSGASVGTEAFF
.	TRBV7-3	TRBJ1-5	.	TGTGCCAGCAGCTTATACGCGCAGGGCACGTCGAACACTCATTTT	CASSLYAQGTSNTHF
.	TRBV7-6	TRBJ2-1	many	TGTGCCAGCAGCCGGGTTCCAAATAGGGGTCGTGGCAATGAGCAGTTCTTC	CASSRVPNRGRGNEQFF
.	TRBV9	TRBJ2-7	.	TGTGCCAGCAGCGTAGTCACCGCACAAGATTCGTACGAGCAGTACTTC	CASSVVTAQDSYEQYF
.	TRBV7-4	TRBJ1-6	.	.	CASSFRGPSTLATHF
.	TRBV12-3/TRBV12-4	TRBJ2-7	.	TGTGCCAGCAGTTTAGGAGGTAGTCTCTACGAGCAGTACTTC	CASSLGGSLYEQYF
.	TRBV7-3	TRBJ2-3	.	TGTGCCAGCAGCTTATCCGGGCAGGATAAGCAGTATTTC	CASSLSGQDKQYF
TRBD1	TRBV29-1	TRBJ2-5	.	TGCAGCTTCACCGGACAGGGGGAAGAGACCCAGTACTTC	CSFTGQGEETQYF
.	TRBV10-3	TRBJ1-2	many	TGTGCCATCAGCGGAACAAGTACTAATGGCTACACCTTC	CAISGTSTNGYTF
.	TRBV9	TRBJ2-5	.	TGTGCCAGCAGCCCGGCACTACCGGTAACCCAAGAGACCCAGTACTTC	CASSPALPVTQETQYF
.	TRBV20-1	TRBJ2-7	.	TGCAGTGCTAGCCTAGGACAGATCTACGAGCAGTACTTC	CSASLGQIYEQYF
.	TRBV9	TRBJ1-1	.	.	CASSVSRNTQYFVF
.	TRBV2	TRBJ2-1	.	TGTGCCAGCAGCGAACTGTTCCAGGGGCAGTTCTTC	CASSELFQGQFF
.	TRBV7-2	TRBJ2-2	.	TGTGCCAGCAGCTTAATTCTCGATGGCCGCACGTACCTGTTTTTT	CASSLILDGRTYLFF
.	TRBV4-1	TRBJ1-1	many	TGCGCCAGCAGCCAAGGAGACAGTTGGGGCACTGAAGCTTTCTTT	CASSQGDSWGTEAFF
.	TRBV20-1	TRBJ1-2	.	TGCAGTGCTAGAGCTGGAAGCTCTGGGGGAGTATCCAACTATGGCTACACCTTC	CSARAGSSGGVSNYGYTF
.	TRBV9	TRBJ1-3	.	TGTGCCAGCAGCGTAGTTGCCCGGAACACCATATATTTT	CASSVVARNTIYF
TRBD1	TRBV29-1	TRBJ2-7	many	TGCAGCGTAGCAACAGGGGGCAGGTACGAGCAGTACTTC	CSVATGGRYEQYF
.	TRBV2	TRBJ1-2	.	TGTGCCAGCAGGAAATGGGGAGAGGCGAAGGGCTACACCTTC	CASRKWGEAKGYTF